A selection of T cell receptor beta chains follows, all from one sample in a study of post-analysis software for immune sequencing data. TCRdb reanalysed the PCR reads using MiXCR and keeps one entry per CDR3 protein. The table has roughly 730,000 distinct CDR3 sequences, around 27% seen once. What was sequenced was blood. Receptors originate from a girl aged 5 to 17 with multiple sclerosis. Each CDR3 is given with its conserved first and last residue. The order of the fields is V gene, D gene, clone size, J gene, CDR3 DNA, CDR3 protein. The D gene is left open where the match is weak. Clone size is shown for a subset of rows, as once, few, many or a class of expanded clone.

v_gene: TRBV6-1; d_gene: TRBD1; abundance: .; j_gene: TRBJ2-1; CDR3nt: TGTGCCAGCAGTGAAGTGGTCGGGACAGGGGACAATGAGCAGTTCTTC; CDR3aa: CASSEVVGTGDNEQFF
v_gene: TRBV24-1; d_gene: TRBD2; abundance: .; j_gene: TRBJ2-1; CDR3nt: TGTGCCACCAGTGATCGACTAGCGGGGGTACGCAATGAGCAGTTCTTC; CDR3aa: CATSDRLAGVRNEQFF
v_gene: TRBV20-1; d_gene: TRBD1; abundance: .; j_gene: TRBJ2-7; CDR3nt: TGCAGTGCTCAAAAGTCAGGACAGGGACACTCCTACGAGCAGTACTTC; CDR3aa: CSAQKSGQGHSYEQYF
v_gene: TRBV7-2; d_gene: TRBD2; abundance: .; j_gene: TRBJ2-3; CDR3nt: TGTGCCAGCAGCTTTTCGGGCGGGGGTCGCACAGATACGCAGTATTTT; CDR3aa: CASSFSGGGRTDTQYF
v_gene: TRBV5-1; d_gene: .; abundance: once; j_gene: TRBJ2-7; CDR3nt: TGCGCCAGCGGCTTGGCACCGGACAGCTCCTACGAGCAGTACTTC; CDR3aa: CASGLAPDSSYEQYF
v_gene: TRBV20-1; d_gene: .; abundance: .; j_gene: TRBJ1-1; CDR3nt: TGCAGTGCTTCGGGACGGCCGAGGGTGGCTTTCTTT; CDR3aa: CSASGRPRVAFF
v_gene: TRBV29-1; d_gene: .; abundance: .; j_gene: TRBJ1-2; CDR3nt: TGCAGCGTTCCTAGTACATTGGGGTCAGGCTATGGCTACACCTTC; CDR3aa: CSVPSTLGSGYGYTF
v_gene: TRBV20-1; d_gene: .; abundance: .; j_gene: TRBJ1-4; CDR3nt: TGCAGTGCTAGAGATCTCGGGTCAACAGACCCCTCAACTAATGAAAAACTGTTTTTT; CDR3aa: CSARDLGSTDPSTNEKLFF
v_gene: TRBV27; d_gene: TRBD2; abundance: .; j_gene: TRBJ2-3; CDR3nt: TGTGCCAGCAGTTTAAGGACTAGCGCCTCCCCGGCGGATACGCAGTATTTT; CDR3aa: CASSLRTSASPADTQYF
v_gene: TRBV29-1; d_gene: .; abundance: .; j_gene: TRBJ2-1; CDR3nt: TGCAGCGTTGGACGCCAGGGCGGGTCCTACAATGAGCAGTTCTTC; CDR3aa: CSVGRQGGSYNEQFF
v_gene: TRBV4-2; d_gene: TRBD2; abundance: few; j_gene: TRBJ2-7; CDR3nt: TGTGCCAGCAGCCAAGTGGGACTAGCGCCGCCGCGAGGTTCCTACGAGCAGTACTTC; CDR3aa: CASSQVGLAPPRGSYEQYF